This T cell receptor beta chain stems from a study of blood T cells in healthy people across ages. Study outcomes and limitations: Compared with aged donors, long-lived donors showed fewer expanded clones, suggesting selection.

Alongside a J-beta primer mix, a sample-barcoded 5' primer served in a second PCR lasting about 6 to 11 cycles. TCRdb analysed the 5' RACE reads with MiXCR anew, one entry per CDR3 protein. Among approximately 730,000 distinct CDR3 sequences listed, roughly 45% were seen once. CDR3 length: 15 amino acids. The V and J ends lost 3 bases and 1 base, in that order; junction bases with no gene match: 3. CDR1 and CDR2 from the germline V gene are SGHRS and YFSETQ. This clonotype was observed many times. Its cognate antigen is unknown. This chain joins TRBV5-1 and TRBJ2-5; 10 bases match TRBD1. The sample consisted of blood. The sequence was obtained from a woman between 55 and 75 years old in good health. The CDR3 DNA follows: TGCGCCAGCAGCTGGACAGGGGGGTCCCAAGAGACCCAGTACTTC. This translates into CASSWTGGSQETQYF. The full variable domain, rest sourced from reference TRBV5-1 and TRBJ2-5, is KAGVTQTPRYLIKTRGQQVTLSCSPISGHRSVSWYQQTPGQGLQFLFEYFSETQRNKGNFPGRFSGRQFSNSRSEMNVSTLELGDSALYLCASSWTGGSQETQYFGPGTRLLVL.